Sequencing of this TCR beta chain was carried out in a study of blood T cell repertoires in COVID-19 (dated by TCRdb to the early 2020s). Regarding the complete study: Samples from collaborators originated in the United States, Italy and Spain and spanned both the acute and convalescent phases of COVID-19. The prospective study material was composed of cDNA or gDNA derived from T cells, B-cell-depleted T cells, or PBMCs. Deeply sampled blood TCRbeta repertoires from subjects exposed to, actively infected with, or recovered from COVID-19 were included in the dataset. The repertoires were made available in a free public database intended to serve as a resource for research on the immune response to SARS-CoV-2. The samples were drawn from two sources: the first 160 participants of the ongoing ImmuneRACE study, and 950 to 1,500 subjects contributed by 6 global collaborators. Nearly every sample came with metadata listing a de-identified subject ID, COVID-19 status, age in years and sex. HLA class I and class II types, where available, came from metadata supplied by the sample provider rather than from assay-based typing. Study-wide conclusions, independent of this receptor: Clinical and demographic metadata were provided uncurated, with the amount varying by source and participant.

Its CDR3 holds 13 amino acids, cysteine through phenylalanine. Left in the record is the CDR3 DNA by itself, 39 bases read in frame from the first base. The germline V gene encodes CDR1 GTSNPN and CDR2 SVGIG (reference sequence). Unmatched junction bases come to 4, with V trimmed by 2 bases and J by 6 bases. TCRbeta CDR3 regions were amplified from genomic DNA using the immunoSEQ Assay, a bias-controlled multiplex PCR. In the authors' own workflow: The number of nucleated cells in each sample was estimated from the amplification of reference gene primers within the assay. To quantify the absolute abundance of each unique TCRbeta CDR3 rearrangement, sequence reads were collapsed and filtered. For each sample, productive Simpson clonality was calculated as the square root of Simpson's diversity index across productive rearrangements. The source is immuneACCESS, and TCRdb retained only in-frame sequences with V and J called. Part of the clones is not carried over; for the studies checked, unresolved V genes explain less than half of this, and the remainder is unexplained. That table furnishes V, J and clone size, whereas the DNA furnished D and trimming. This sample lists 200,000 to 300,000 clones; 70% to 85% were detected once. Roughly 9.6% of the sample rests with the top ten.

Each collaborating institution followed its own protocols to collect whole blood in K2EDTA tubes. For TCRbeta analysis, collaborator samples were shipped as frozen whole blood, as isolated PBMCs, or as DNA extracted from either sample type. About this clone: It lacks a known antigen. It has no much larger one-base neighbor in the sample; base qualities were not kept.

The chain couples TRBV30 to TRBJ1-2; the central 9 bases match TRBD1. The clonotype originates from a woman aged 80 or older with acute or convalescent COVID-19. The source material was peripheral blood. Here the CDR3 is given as CAWSFRTGDGYTF. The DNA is TGTGCCTGGAGTTTCCGGACAGGGGATGGCTACACCTTC. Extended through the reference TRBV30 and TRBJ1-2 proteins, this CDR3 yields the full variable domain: SQTIHQWPATLVQPVGSPLSLECTVEGTSNPNLYWYRQAAGRGLQLLFYSVGIGQISSEVPQNLSASRPQDRQFILSSKKLLLSDSGFYLCAWSFRTGDGYTFGSGTRLTVV.